This T cell receptor beta chain was observed in a study of spatial heterogeneity in lung cancer. About the study: Consistent detection of more beta-chain than alpha-chain sequences was observed. Findings and limits, study-wide: Ubiquitous expanded tumor TCRs showed up in blood more at resection than follow-up.

In its sample, this clonotype was seen many times. Its antigen remains unknown. Time point reported: sample taken at primary tumor resection. Unsorted whole RNA of tumor, nontumor lung or frozen PBMC was sequenced. A unique molecular identifier was attached to every TCR cDNA molecule. MiXCR, run by TCRdb on the 5' RACE reads, gives a single entry per CDR3 protein. The repertoire consists of tens of thousands of distinct CDR3 sequences, with around 5.2% occurring once and the leading ten covering around 10%. This clonotype originated in a male donor with early-stage non-small cell lung cancer. The sequencing used PBMCs, collected at surgery.

The CDR3 protein is CSARGQGYEQYF. In nucleotides, the CDR3 is TGCAGTGCTAGGGGACAGGGATACGAGCAGTACTTC. The chain is built from TRBV20-1 and TRBJ2-7; TRBD1 agrees at 9 bases. This CDR3 has 12 residues. Germline values: CDR1 DFQATT, CDR2 SNEGSKA (reference sequence). J gave up 4 bases and V 3 bases, and 1 base lay outside the gene matches.